The source of this TCR beta chain is a study of OX40 agonist ivuxolimab in advanced cancers. Germline V gene data show CDR1 as SSHAT and CDR2 as FNYEAQ (reference sequence). This CDR3 region has 14 residues. V lost 5 bases and J lost 2, with 12 bases in between. Clones were read by immunoSEQ multiplex PCR, and TCRdb kept only the in-frame ones, dropping some. The sample has about 100,000 clones; approximately 80% are singletons. This TCR came from an adult with an advanced solid tumor such as melanoma, head and neck, liver or kidney cancer. Sequenced material: CD4+ or CD8+ T cells sorted from blood, taken in a trial of the OX40 agonist ivuxolimab. The V and J genes are TRBV7-7 and TRBJ2-5; D remains unclear. The CDR3 sequence is CASSISTAQETQYF. DNA of the CDR3: TGTGCCAGCAGCATAAGCACAGCTCAAGAGACCCAGTACTTC.